The rows below give T cell receptor beta chains drawn from one sample of a study of blood T cell repertoires in COVID-19. Sequencing used immunoSEQ multiplex PCR; TCRdb keeps in-frame clones, though not all of them. This sample has about 55,000 clones, with 86% found just once. Sequenced material: peripheral blood. These receptors came from a man in his sixties or seventies with acute or convalescent COVID-19. CDR3s include the opening cysteine and the closing phenylalanine or tryptophan. Fields, in order: CDR3 protein, CDR3 DNA, V gene, clone size, D gene, J gene. D genes are given only for firm matches. Size is stated for part of the rows, as once, few or many counts, or as a class when the clone is expanded.

cdr3_aa: CASSGREYTDTQYF; cdr3_nt: TGTGCCAGCAGCGGGCGGGAGTACACAGATACGCAGTATTTT; v_call: TRBV5-4; clone_size: NA; d_call: TRBD2; j_call: TRBJ2-3
cdr3_aa: CASSLGQSSGANVLTF; cdr3_nt: TGCGCCAGCAGCCTGGGACAGAGCTCTGGGGCCAACGTCCTGACTTTC; v_call: TRBV5-1; clone_size: NA; d_call: TRBD1; j_call: TRBJ2-6
cdr3_aa: CSVEEGEGPGWTNYGYTF; cdr3_nt: TGCAGCGTTGAGGAGGGGGAGGGACCGGGGTGGACTAACTATGGCTACACCTTC; v_call: TRBV29-1; clone_size: NA; d_call: NA; j_call: TRBJ1-2
cdr3_aa: CASSTGTDYYGYTF; cdr3_nt: TGTGCCAGCAGTACCGGGACAGATTACTATGGCTACACCTTC; v_call: TRBV5-6; clone_size: NA; d_call: TRBD1; j_call: TRBJ1-2
cdr3_aa: CASSLGPQGSLNEKLFF; cdr3_nt: TGTGCCAGCAGCTTGGGGCCACAGGGGTCCTTAAATGAAAAACTGTTTTTT; v_call: TRBV11-2; clone_size: NA; d_call: TRBD1; j_call: TRBJ1-4
cdr3_aa: CASSTTGTNEKLFF; cdr3_nt: TGCGCCAGCAGCACGACAGGGACTAATGAAAAACTGTTTTTT; v_call: TRBV5-1; clone_size: NA; d_call: TRBD1; j_call: TRBJ1-4
cdr3_aa: CASRNTGLNQPQHF; cdr3_nt: TGTGCCAGCAGAAATACAGGCCTCAATCAGCCCCAGCATTTT; v_call: TRBV2; clone_size: few; d_call: NA; j_call: TRBJ1-5
cdr3_aa: CASSSHSIRGGTDTQYF; cdr3_nt: TGTGCCAGCAGCTCACATTCTATCAGGGGTGGTACAGATACGCAGTATTTT; v_call: TRBV28; clone_size: few; d_call: NA; j_call: TRBJ2-3
cdr3_aa: CASDEGTSGVRKFF; cdr3_nt: TGTGCCAGTGATGAGGGGACTAGCGGGGTTCGAAAGTTCTTC; v_call: TRBV2; clone_size: NA; d_call: TRBD2; j_call: TRBJ2-1
cdr3_aa: CASSRTSGRGQETQYF; cdr3_nt: TGTGCCAGTAGTAGGACTAGCGGGAGGGGCCAAGAGACCCAGTACTTC; v_call: TRBV19; clone_size: NA; d_call: TRBD2; j_call: TRBJ2-5
cdr3_aa: CASSQNNRGGYTF; cdr3_nt: TGTGCCAGCAGCCAAAATAACAGGGGCGGCTACACCTTC; v_call: TRBV3-1/TRBV3-2; clone_size: NA; d_call: TRBD1; j_call: TRBJ1-2
cdr3_aa: CASSNHRDRAWDYGYTF; cdr3_nt: TGTGCCAGCAGTAACCACCGGGACAGGGCCTGGGACTATGGCTACACCTTC; v_call: TRBV6-2/TRBV6-3; clone_size: NA; d_call: TRBD1; j_call: TRBJ1-2
cdr3_aa: CASSGTSGASSYNEQFF; cdr3_nt: TGCGCCAGCAGTGGGACTAGCGGGGCCAGCTCCTACAATGAGCAGTTCTTC; v_call: TRBV10-1; clone_size: NA; d_call: TRBD2; j_call: TRBJ2-1
cdr3_aa: CASSFGGGQETQYF; cdr3_nt: TGTGCCAGCAGCTTTGGGGGGGGACAAGAGACCCAGTACTTC; v_call: TRBV7-8; clone_size: NA; d_call: TRBD2; j_call: TRBJ2-5
cdr3_aa: CASSPTGADTGELFF; cdr3_nt: TGCGCCAGCAGTCCAACAGGGGCGGACACCGGGGAGCTGTTTTTT; v_call: TRBV5-1; clone_size: NA; d_call: TRBD1; j_call: TRBJ2-2
cdr3_aa: CASSLGADNSYEQYF; cdr3_nt: TGTGCCAGCAGCTTAGGCGCGGACAACTCCTACGAGCAGTACTTC; v_call: TRBV7-2; clone_size: once; d_call: NA; j_call: TRBJ2-7
cdr3_aa: CASRVESGNTEAFF; cdr3_nt: TGTGCCAGCAGAGTGGAGTCGGGGAACACTGAAGCTTTCTTT; v_call: TRBV7-2; clone_size: NA; d_call: NA; j_call: TRBJ1-1
cdr3_aa: CASSYAAHNEQFF; cdr3_nt: TGTGCCAGCAGTTACGCTGCGCACAATGAGCAGTTCTTC; v_call: TRBV6-5; clone_size: NA; d_call: NA; j_call: TRBJ2-1
cdr3_aa: CASGAFLSSNQPQHF; cdr3_nt: TGTGCCAGCGGGGCTTTTCTCTCTAGCAATCAGCCCCAGCATTTT; v_call: TRBV2; clone_size: few; d_call: NA; j_call: TRBJ1-5
cdr3_aa: CASRDRGPNEQYF; cdr3_nt: TGTGCCAGCAGGGACAGGGGGCCTAACGAGCAGTACTTC; v_call: TRBV2; clone_size: NA; d_call: TRBD1; j_call: TRBJ2-7
cdr3_aa: CASSLSGIETQYF; cdr3_nt: TGTGCCAGCAGCTTAAGCGGGATAGAGACCCAGTACTTC; v_call: TRBV7-9; clone_size: NA; d_call: TRBD2; j_call: TRBJ2-5
cdr3_aa: CASSQTGTGNYGYTF; cdr3_nt: TGTGCCAGCAGCCAAACCGGGACAGGTAACTATGGCTACACCTTC; v_call: TRBV4-2; clone_size: NA; d_call: TRBD1; j_call: TRBJ1-2
cdr3_aa: CASSRTGTGQGDKVGYTF; cdr3_nt: TGTGCCAGCAGCCGAACCGGTACGGGACAGGGGGATAAAGTTGGCTACACCTTC; v_call: TRBV7-3; clone_size: NA; d_call: TRBD1; j_call: TRBJ1-2
cdr3_aa: CASSRIANPEFSDTQYF; cdr3_nt: TGTGCCAGCAGCCGGATCGCCAACCCGGAGTTTTCAGATACGCAGTATTTT; v_call: TRBV28; clone_size: NA; d_call: NA; j_call: TRBJ2-3
cdr3_aa: CASSYSLAGVNEQFF; cdr3_nt: TGTGCCAGCAGTTACAGCCTAGCGGGAGTCAATGAGCAGTTCTTC; v_call: TRBV6-2/TRBV6-3; clone_size: NA; d_call: TRBD2; j_call: TRBJ2-1
cdr3_aa: CATSDYGQGTGNTIYF; cdr3_nt: TGTGCCACCAGTGATTACGGACAGGGAACTGGAAACACCATATATTTT; v_call: TRBV24-1; clone_size: NA; d_call: TRBD1; j_call: TRBJ1-3
cdr3_aa: CSARGGVIYEQYF; cdr3_nt: TGCAGTGCTCGTGGCGGGGTCATCTACGAGCAGTACTTC; v_call: TRBV20-1; clone_size: NA; d_call: NA; j_call: TRBJ2-7
cdr3_aa: CASSQVLDGTEAFF; cdr3_nt: TGCGCCAGCAGCCAAGTTCTAGATGGAACTGAAGCTTTCTTT; v_call: TRBV4-3; clone_size: NA; d_call: NA; j_call: TRBJ1-1
cdr3_aa: CASSASAGTALTLGVRPLHF; cdr3_nt: TGTGCCAGCAGCGCCAGCGCCGGGACAGCTCTAACACTCGGGGTTCGACCCCTCCACTTT; v_call: TRBV2; clone_size: NA; d_call: TRBD1; j_call: TRBJ1-6
cdr3_aa: CASFRVCNYGYTF; cdr3_nt: TGTGCCAGCTTCAGGGTTTGTAACTATGGCTACACCTTC; v_call: TRBV21-1; clone_size: NA; d_call: NA; j_call: TRBJ1-2
cdr3_aa: CASSVGSLAGITDTQYF; cdr3_nt: TGTGCCAGCAGCGTAGGGTCCCTAGCGGGGATCACAGATACGCAGTATTTT; v_call: TRBV9; clone_size: NA; d_call: TRBD2; j_call: TRBJ2-3
cdr3_aa: CASSLVGGVYEQYF; cdr3_nt: TGTGCCAGTAGTCTGGTGGGGGGAGTCTACGAGCAGTACTTC; v_call: TRBV19; clone_size: NA; d_call: NA; j_call: TRBJ2-7
cdr3_aa: CASSFGGSSGETQYF; cdr3_nt: TGTGCCAGCAGCTTTGGGGGTAGTAGCGGAGAGACCCAGTACTTC; v_call: TRBV5-4; clone_size: NA; d_call: NA; j_call: TRBJ2-5
cdr3_aa: CSVEDGGHGYTF; cdr3_nt: TGCAGCGTTGAAGATGGAGGGCATGGCTACACCTTC; v_call: TRBV29-1; clone_size: NA; d_call: NA; j_call: TRBJ1-2
cdr3_aa: CASSLTGGPITDTQYF; cdr3_nt: TGTGCCAGCAGCTTAACGGGAGGGCCTATCACAGATACGCAGTATTTT; v_call: TRBV7-6; clone_size: once; d_call: TRBD2; j_call: TRBJ2-3